This T cell receptor beta chain was obtained from a study of cytomegalovirus exposure and HLA in healthy donors. General observations from the study: The authors judged a highly shared variant cluster likely a sequencing artifact. Evidence from a later analysis indicated that most CMV-associated TCR beta chains looked HLA-restricted. An analysis was carried out later, and it reportedly showed fewer N-insertions in an Asian-associated ancestry cluster than the 666-donor mean. It was assumed in the presence/absence analyses that sequencing depth was roughly uniform across donors.

The PCR contained 60 Vbeta and 13 Jbeta primers. Profiling relied on immunoSEQ multiplex PCR, and the TCRdb table lists in-frame clones only, not all of them. The profile shows roughly 200,000 clones, about 80% of them singletons. Germline V gene data show CDR1 as LNHDA and CDR2 as SQIVND (reference sequence). V gave up 5 bases and J gave up 4 bases; unmatched junction bases: 7. The CDR3 runs to 16 residues. On this clone: Its matching antigen is unknown.

The chain carries TRBV19 and TRBJ2-2, with TRBD1 matching 10 bases. Sequenced sample: PBMCs. This TCR came from a woman aged 45 to 65 in good health and CMV-seronegative. The CDR3 sequence is CASSSRQGAPTGELFF. CDR3 bases: TGTGCCAGTAGTTCGCGACAGGGGGCGCCCACCGGGGAGCTGTTTTTT. The entire variable domain, with the rest obtained from reference TRBV19 and TRBJ2-2, is as follows: DGGITQSPKYLFRKEGQNVTLSCEQNLNHDAMYWYRQDPGQGLRLIYYSQIVNDFQKGDIAEGYSVSREKKESFPLTVTSAQKNPTAFYLCASSSRQGAPTGELFFGEGSRLTVL.